This TCR beta chain was sequenced during a study of blood T cell repertoires in COVID-19. Study context: Italy, Spain and the United States were the sources of the convalescent and acute COVID-19 samples. In each case, the material was cDNA or gDNA derived from T cells, B-cell-depleted T cells, or PBMCs.

As processed by the authors: Reference gene primer amplification yielded estimated nucleated cell counts. The method was immunoSEQ multiplex PCR; TCRdb's version includes in-frame clones alone and lacks a portion of them. The V and J calls and clone size were taken over from that table, and D and trimming were inferred from the DNA. The table shows 250,000 to 350,000 clones, with around 90% occurring only once. CDR3 length: 16 amino acids. CDR1 is SGHTA, CDR2 FQGNSA, per germline. Losses at the gene ends were 3 bases for V and 3 bases for J; bases not matched to a gene: 5. The chain is built from TRBV7-2 and TRBJ1-6; 7 bases agree with TRBD1. The TCR comes from a man younger than 35 with active or convalescent COVID-19. The specimen was peripheral blood. The CDR3 loop is CASSFGQAHYNSPLHF. DNA for the CDR3: TGTGCCAGCAGCTTCGGACAGGCCCACTATAATTCACCCCTCCACTTT.